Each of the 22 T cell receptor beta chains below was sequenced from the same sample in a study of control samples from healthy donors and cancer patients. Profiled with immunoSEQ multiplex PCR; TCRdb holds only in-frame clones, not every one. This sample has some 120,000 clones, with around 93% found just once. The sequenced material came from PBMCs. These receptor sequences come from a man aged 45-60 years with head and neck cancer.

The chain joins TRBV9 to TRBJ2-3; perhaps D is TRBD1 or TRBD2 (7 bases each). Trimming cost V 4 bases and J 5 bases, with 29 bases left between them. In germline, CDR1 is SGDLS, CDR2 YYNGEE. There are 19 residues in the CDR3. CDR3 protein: CASSRPRQGGAVGEDTQYF. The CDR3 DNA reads TGTGCCAGCAGCCGGCCACGTCAGGGGGGGGCTGTGGGTGAAGATACGCAGTATTTT. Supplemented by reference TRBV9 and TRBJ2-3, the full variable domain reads DSGVTQTPKHLITATGQRVTLRCSPRSGDLSVYWYQQSLDQGLQFLIQYYNGEERAKGNILERFSAQQFPDLHSELNLSSLELGDSALYFCASSRPRQGGAVGEDTQYFGPGTRLTVL.

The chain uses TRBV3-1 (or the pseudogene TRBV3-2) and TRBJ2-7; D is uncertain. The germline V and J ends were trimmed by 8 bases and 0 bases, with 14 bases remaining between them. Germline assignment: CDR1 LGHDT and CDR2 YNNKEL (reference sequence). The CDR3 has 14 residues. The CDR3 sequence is CASGVGPSSYEQYF. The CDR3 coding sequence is TGTGCCAGCGGGGTAGGGCCCAGCTCCTACGAGCAGTACTTC.

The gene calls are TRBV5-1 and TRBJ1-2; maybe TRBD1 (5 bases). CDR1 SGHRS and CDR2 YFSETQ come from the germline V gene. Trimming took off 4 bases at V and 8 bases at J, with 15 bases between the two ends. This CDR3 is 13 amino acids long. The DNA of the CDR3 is TGCGCCAGCAGCAGAGAAGGGGTGAAAGGCTACACCTTC. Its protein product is CASSREGVKGYTF.

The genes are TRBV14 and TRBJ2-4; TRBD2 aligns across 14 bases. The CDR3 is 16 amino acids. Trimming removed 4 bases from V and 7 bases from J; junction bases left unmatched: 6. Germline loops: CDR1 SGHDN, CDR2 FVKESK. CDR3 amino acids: CASSPRTSGGMNIQYF. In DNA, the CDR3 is TGTGCCAGCAGCCCCCGGACTAGCGGGGGGATGAACATTCAGTACTTC.

The CDR3 region has the DNA TGTGCCAGCAGCTTGGTCACGGGAGACGAGCAGTACTTC. Translated, it gives CASSLVTGDEQYF. The chain employs TRBV5-4 and TRBJ2-7, with D tentatively TRBD2 (6 bases). The ends were cut back, 0 bases at V and 5 bases at J, with 9 bases in the middle. CDR1 and CDR2 from the germline V gene are SGHNT and YYREEE (reference sequence). The length of the CDR3 is 13 residues.

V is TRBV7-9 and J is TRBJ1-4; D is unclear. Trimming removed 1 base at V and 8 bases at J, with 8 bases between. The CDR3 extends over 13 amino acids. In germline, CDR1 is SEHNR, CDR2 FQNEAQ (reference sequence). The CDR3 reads CASSLVIGEKLFF. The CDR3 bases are TGTGCCAGCAGCTTAGTGATAGGCGAAAAACTGTTTTTT.

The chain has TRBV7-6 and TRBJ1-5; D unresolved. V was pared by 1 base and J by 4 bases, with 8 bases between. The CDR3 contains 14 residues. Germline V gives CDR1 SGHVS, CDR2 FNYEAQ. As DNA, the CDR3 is TGTGCCAGCAGCTTAGGTCCGGGAAATCAGCCCCAGCATTTT. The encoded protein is CASSLGPGNQPQHF.

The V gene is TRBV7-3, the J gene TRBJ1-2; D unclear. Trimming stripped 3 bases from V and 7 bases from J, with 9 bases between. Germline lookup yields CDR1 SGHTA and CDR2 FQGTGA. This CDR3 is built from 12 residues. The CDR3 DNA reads TGTGCCAGCAGCTTTGAATTGGGTGGCTACACCTTC. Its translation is CASSFELGGYTF.

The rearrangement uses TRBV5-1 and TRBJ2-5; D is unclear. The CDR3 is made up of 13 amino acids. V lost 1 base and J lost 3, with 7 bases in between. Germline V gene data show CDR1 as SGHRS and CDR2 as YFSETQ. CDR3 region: CASSLLVEETQYF. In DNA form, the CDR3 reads TGCGCCAGCAGCTTGCTGGTTGAAGAGACCCAGTACTTC.

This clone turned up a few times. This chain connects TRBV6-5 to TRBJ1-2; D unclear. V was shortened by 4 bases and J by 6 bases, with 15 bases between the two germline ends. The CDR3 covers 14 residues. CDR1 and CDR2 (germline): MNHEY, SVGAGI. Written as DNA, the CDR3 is TGTGCCAGCAGTTTGTCGGGAGTTATAGATGGCTACACCTTC. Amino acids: CASSLSGVIDGYTF.

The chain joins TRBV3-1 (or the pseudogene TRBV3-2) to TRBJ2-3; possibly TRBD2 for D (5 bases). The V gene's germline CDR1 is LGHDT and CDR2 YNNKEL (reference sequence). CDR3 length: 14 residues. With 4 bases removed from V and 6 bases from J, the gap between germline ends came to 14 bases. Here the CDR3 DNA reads TGTGCCAGCAGCCTATGGACTGCCCGCGATACGCAGTATTTT. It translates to CASSLWTARDTQYF.

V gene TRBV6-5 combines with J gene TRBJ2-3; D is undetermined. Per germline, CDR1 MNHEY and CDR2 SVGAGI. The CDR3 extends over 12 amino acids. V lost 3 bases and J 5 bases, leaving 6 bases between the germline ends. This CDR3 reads CASSYNQDTQYF. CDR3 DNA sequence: TGTGCCAGCAGTTATAACCAAGATACGCAGTATTTT.

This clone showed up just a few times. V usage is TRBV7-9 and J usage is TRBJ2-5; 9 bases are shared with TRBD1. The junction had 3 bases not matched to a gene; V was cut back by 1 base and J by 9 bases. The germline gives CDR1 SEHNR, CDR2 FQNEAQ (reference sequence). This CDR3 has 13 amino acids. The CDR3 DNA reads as TGTGCCAGCAGCTTAGGGACAGGGGTGGCCCAGTACTTC. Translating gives CASSLGTGVAQYF.

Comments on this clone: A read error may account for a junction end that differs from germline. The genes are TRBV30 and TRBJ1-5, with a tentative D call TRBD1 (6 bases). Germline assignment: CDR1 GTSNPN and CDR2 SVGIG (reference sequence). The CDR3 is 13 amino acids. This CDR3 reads CAWGGQNNQPKHF. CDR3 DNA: TGTGCCTGGGGAGGACAGAACAATCAGCCCAAGCATTTT. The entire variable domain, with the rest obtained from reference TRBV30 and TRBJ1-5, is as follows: SQTIHQWPATLVQPVGSPLSLECTVEGTSNPNLYWYRQAAGRGLQLLFYSVGIGQISSEVPQNLSASRPQDRQFILSSKKLLLSDSGFYLCAWGGQNNQPKHFGDGTRLSIL.

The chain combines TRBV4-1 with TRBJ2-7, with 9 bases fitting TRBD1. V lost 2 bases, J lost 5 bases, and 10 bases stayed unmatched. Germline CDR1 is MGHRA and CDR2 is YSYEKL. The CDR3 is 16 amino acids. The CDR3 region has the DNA TGCGCCAGCAGCCAACCGGGGAGACAGGGGGTTAACGAGCAGTACTTC. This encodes CASSQPGRQGVNEQYF.

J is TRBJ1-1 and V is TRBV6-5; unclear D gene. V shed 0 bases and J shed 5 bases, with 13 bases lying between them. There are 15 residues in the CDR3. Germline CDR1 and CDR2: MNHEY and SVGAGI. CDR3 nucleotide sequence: TGTGCCAGCAGTTACTCGAAACTTGCTCGTACTGAAGCTTTCTTT. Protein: CASSYSKLARTEAFF.

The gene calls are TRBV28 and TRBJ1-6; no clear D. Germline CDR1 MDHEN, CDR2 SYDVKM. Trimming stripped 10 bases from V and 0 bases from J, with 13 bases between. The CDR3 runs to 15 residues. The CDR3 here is CATSGSSSYNSPLHF. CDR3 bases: TGTGCCACCTCGGGGTCGAGCTCCTATAATTCACCCCTCCACTTT.

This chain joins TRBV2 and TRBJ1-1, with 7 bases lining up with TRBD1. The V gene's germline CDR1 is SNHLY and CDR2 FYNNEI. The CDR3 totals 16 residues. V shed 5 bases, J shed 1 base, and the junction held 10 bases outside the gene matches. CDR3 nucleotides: TGTGCCAGCAGTATACAGGGGACTTACGCGAACACTGAAGCTTTCTTT. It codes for CASSIQGTYANTEAFF.

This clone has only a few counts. This chain's CDR3 is CASTSGTSGGPILLHTQYF. Written as DNA, the CDR3 is TGTGCCAGCACCTCAGGCACTAGCGGGGGACCTATTCTTCTTCATACGCAGTATTTT. The chain recombines TRBV11-2 with TRBJ2-3; TRBD2 aligns across 11 bases. J lost 7 bases, V lost 7 bases, and 22 bases had no gene match. Germline loops: CDR1 SGHAT, CDR2 FQNNGV. The CDR3 runs to 19 residues.

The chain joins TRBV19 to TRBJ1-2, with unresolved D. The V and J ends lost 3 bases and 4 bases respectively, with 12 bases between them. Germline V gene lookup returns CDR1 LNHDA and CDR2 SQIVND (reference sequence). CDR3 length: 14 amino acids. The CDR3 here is CASSMESSSYGYTF. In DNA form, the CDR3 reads TGTGCCAGTAGTATGGAATCTTCAAGCTATGGCTACACCTTC.

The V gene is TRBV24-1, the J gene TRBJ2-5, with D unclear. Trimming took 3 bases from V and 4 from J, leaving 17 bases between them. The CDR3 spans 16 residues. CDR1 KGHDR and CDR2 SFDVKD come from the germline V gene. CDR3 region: CATSDAAQNLPETQYF. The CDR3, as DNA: TGTGCCACCAGTGATGCAGCCCAAAATCTACCAGAGACCCAGTACTTC.

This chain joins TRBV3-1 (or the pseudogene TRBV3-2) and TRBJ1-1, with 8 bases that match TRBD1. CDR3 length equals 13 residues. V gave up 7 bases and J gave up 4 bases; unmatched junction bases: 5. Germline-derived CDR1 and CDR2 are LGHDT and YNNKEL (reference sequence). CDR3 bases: TGTGCCAGCAACGGACAGGGAGGCACTGAAGCTTTCTTT. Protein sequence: CASNGQGGTEAFF.